This is a list of T cell receptor beta chains from one sample in a study of shared clonotypes between healthy human individuals. Some clones are missing from TCRdb's copy, which holds only in-frame ones; the method was immunoSEQ multiplex PCR. The table records about 680,000 clones, about 91% of them present only once. The material sequenced was naive CD8+ T cells sorted from blood. The receptors were gathered from a man between 25 and 39 years old in good health. The CDR3 runs from the conserved cysteine through the conserved F or W. Each record gives: D gene, J gene, V gene, clone size, CDR3 length, CDR3 DNA, CDR3 protein. A D gene is named only where the DNA matches it firmly. Not every row has a clone size; where given, it reads once, few, many or a size class.

d_gene: .
j_gene: TRBJ1-1
v_gene: TRBV28
abundance: .
len: 13
CDR3nt: TGTGCCAGCAGTTTTAGGGCGAACACTGAAGCTTTCTTT
CDR3aa: CASSFRANTEAFF

d_gene: .
j_gene: TRBJ2-1
v_gene: TRBV5-1
abundance: .
len: 16
CDR3nt: TGCGCCAGCTCCCGCAGACCCGCATTAAAGCGGACTGAGCAGTTCTTC
CDR3aa: CASSRRPALKRTEQFF

d_gene: .
j_gene: TRBJ2-7
v_gene: TRBV5-1
abundance: .
len: 12
CDR3nt: TGCGCCAGCAGCTTCTCGGGTTACGAGCAGTACTTC
CDR3aa: CASSFSGYEQYF

d_gene: TRBD2
j_gene: TRBJ2-1
v_gene: TRBV7-9
abundance: .
len: 16
CDR3nt: TGTGCCAGCAGTCTCAGCGGGAGAAGCTCCTACAATGAGCAGTTCTTC
CDR3aa: CASSLSGRSSYNEQFF

d_gene: .
j_gene: TRBJ1-3
v_gene: TRBV2
abundance: few
len: 18
CDR3nt: TGTGCCAGCAGTGACGGTAGCTGGGCTCAAGTTTCTGGAAACACCATATATTTT
CDR3aa: CASSDGSWAQVSGNTIYF

d_gene: .
j_gene: TRBJ2-2
v_gene: TRBV7-9
abundance: .
len: 12
CDR3nt: TGTGCCAGCAGGCATGCGACCGGGGAGCTGTTTTTT
CDR3aa: CASRHATGELFF

d_gene: .
j_gene: TRBJ2-3
v_gene: TRBV7-8
abundance: .
len: 17
CDR3nt: TGTGCCAGCAGCTTGGGCTTTAGCGGCCCCGAAACAGATACGCAGTATTTT
CDR3aa: CASSLGFSGPETDTQYF

d_gene: .
j_gene: TRBJ2-4
v_gene: TRBV4-3
abundance: .
len: 17
CDR3nt: TGCGCCAGCAGCCAAGATGCTCGGCCAGGGCCCAAAAACATTCAGTACTTC
CDR3aa: CASSQDARPGPKNIQYF

d_gene: .
j_gene: TRBJ1-1
v_gene: TRBV10-3
abundance: .
len: 12
CDR3nt: TGTGCCATCAGCCAGACCCCCCTCGACGGTTTCTTT
CDR3aa: CAISQTPLDGFF

d_gene: TRBD1
j_gene: TRBJ2-7
v_gene: TRBV4-1
abundance: .
len: 15
CDR3nt: TGCGCCAGCAGCCAATCAGGGACAGGGCTGAGCGAGCAGTACTTC
CDR3aa: CASSQSGTGLSEQYF

d_gene: .
j_gene: TRBJ2-7
v_gene: TRBV7-9
abundance: .
len: 13
CDR3nt: TGTGCCAGCAGACCCGGGTCCTCCTACGAGCAGTACTTC
CDR3aa: CASRPGSSYEQYF

d_gene: .
j_gene: TRBJ2-7
v_gene: TRBV7-9
abundance: once
len: 13
CDR3nt: TGTGCCAGCAGCCACGACTCGGATTACGAGCAGTACTTC
CDR3aa: CASSHDSDYEQYF

d_gene: .
j_gene: TRBJ1-2
v_gene: TRBV9
abundance: .
len: 14
CDR3nt: TGTGCCAGCAGCGTAGAGGGGGGTAGCTATGGCTACACCTTC
CDR3aa: CASSVEGGSYGYTF

d_gene: TRBD2
j_gene: TRBJ2-5
v_gene: TRBV7-7
abundance: few
len: 16
CDR3nt: TGTGCCAGCAGCTTACGGACTAGCGGGAGGGGAGAGACCCAGTACTTC
CDR3aa: CASSLRTSGRGETQYF

d_gene: TRBD2
j_gene: TRBJ2-1
v_gene: TRBV7-8
abundance: .
len: 13
CDR3nt: TGTGCCAGCAGCTTAAGAGGCGGGAGTGAGCAGTTCTTC
CDR3aa: CASSLRGGSEQFF

d_gene: .
j_gene: TRBJ1-5
v_gene: TRBV7-9
abundance: .
len: 16
CDR3nt: TGTGCCAGCAGTAAGGGTGGAATATATAGCAATCAGCCCCAGCATTTT
CDR3aa: CASSKGGIYSNQPQHF

d_gene: .
j_gene: TRBJ1-5
v_gene: TRBV15
abundance: .
len: 15
CDR3nt: TGTGCCACCAGCAGAGATCGGGGGGTCGAACAGCCCCAGCATTTT
CDR3aa: CATSRDRGVEQPQHF

d_gene: TRBD1
j_gene: TRBJ2-7
v_gene: TRBV7-9
abundance: .
len: 16
CDR3nt: TGTGCCAGCAGCATAAGGACAGGTACGGAACCCTACGAGCAGTACTTC
CDR3aa: CASSIRTGTEPYEQYF

d_gene: .
j_gene: TRBJ2-7
v_gene: TRBV5-1
abundance: .
len: 14
CDR3nt: TGCGCCAGCAGCTTGGCTAGCCTAAAGTACGAGCAGTACTTC
CDR3aa: CASSLASLKYEQYF

d_gene: .
j_gene: TRBJ2-7
v_gene: TRBV27
abundance: .
len: 13
CDR3nt: TGTGCCAGCAGCCTCCGGAGGCCCTACGAGCAGTACTTC
CDR3aa: CASSLRRPYEQYF

d_gene: .
j_gene: TRBJ2-1
v_gene: TRBV5-1
abundance: .
len: 14
CDR3nt: TGCGCCAGCAGGGACGCGAGCTCCTACAATGAGCAGTTCTTC
CDR3aa: CASRDASSYNEQFF

d_gene: .
j_gene: TRBJ2-7
v_gene: TRBV7-9
abundance: .
len: 13
CDR3nt: TGTGCCAGCAGCTTCCGGTATTCCTACGAGCAGTACTTC
CDR3aa: CASSFRYSYEQYF

d_gene: .
j_gene: TRBJ2-1
v_gene: TRBV9
abundance: .
len: 14
CDR3nt: TGTGCCAGCAGCCCCCGCCAGGGGCGGAATGAGCAGTTCTTC
CDR3aa: CASSPRQGRNEQFF

d_gene: .
j_gene: TRBJ2-7
v_gene: TRBV14
abundance: .
len: 12
CDR3nt: TGTGCCAGCAGCCAAGCGGCGGGCGAGCAGTACTTC
CDR3aa: CASSQAAGEQYF

d_gene: TRBD1
j_gene: TRBJ2-7
v_gene: TRBV7-9
abundance: .
len: 16
CDR3nt: TGTGCCAGCAGCTCCTCTGTCCGGGACAGGGGATTGGAGCAGTACTTC
CDR3aa: CASSSSVRDRGLEQYF

d_gene: .
j_gene: TRBJ1-1
v_gene: TRBV4-3
abundance: .
len: 14
CDR3nt: TGCGCCAGCAGCCTGGGCGAGTTTAGCACTGAAGCTTTCTTT
CDR3aa: CASSLGEFSTEAFF

d_gene: .
j_gene: TRBJ2-7
v_gene: TRBV10-2
abundance: .
len: 13
CDR3nt: TGCGCCAGCAATAAGGCTTCCGCGGACGAGCAGTACTTC
CDR3aa: CASNKASADEQYF

d_gene: TRBD1
j_gene: TRBJ1-4
v_gene: TRBV5-4
abundance: .
len: 14
CDR3nt: TGTGCCAGCAGCTTTGCAGGGGGCGATGAAAAACTGTTTTTT
CDR3aa: CASSFAGGDEKLFF

d_gene: .
j_gene: TRBJ2-3
v_gene: TRBV5-1
abundance: .
len: 16
CDR3nt: TGCGCCAGCAGCTTGGTCAGTCCCCGAACCACAGATACGCAGTATTTT
CDR3aa: CASSLVSPRTTDTQYF

d_gene: TRBD2
j_gene: TRBJ2-1
v_gene: TRBV5-6
abundance: .
len: 17
CDR3nt: TGTGCCAGCAGCTTAGGGAATAGCGGGAGGCATGCCAATGAGCAGTTCTTC
CDR3aa: CASSLGNSGRHANEQFF

d_gene: TRBD1
j_gene: TRBJ2-1
v_gene: TRBV15
abundance: once
len: 15
CDR3nt: TGTGCCACTGATGCCGGGACAGGGAAATGGAATGAGCAGTTCTTC
CDR3aa: CATDAGTGKWNEQFF

d_gene: .
j_gene: TRBJ1-2
v_gene: TRBV5-1
abundance: .
len: 13
CDR3nt: TGCGCCAGCAGGATTAACGTGGACTATGGCTACACCTTC
CDR3aa: CASRINVDYGYTF

d_gene: TRBD1
j_gene: TRBJ2-7
v_gene: TRBV28
abundance: .
len: 15
CDR3nt: TGTGCCAGCAGTTTTATAGGGGGCGGCGGGTACGAGCAGTACTTC
CDR3aa: CASSFIGGGGYEQYF

d_gene: .
j_gene: TRBJ1-4
v_gene: TRBV11-1
abundance: .
len: 17
CDR3nt: TGTGCCAGCAGCCCCGAAGGCATAAGTGCAACTAATGAAAAACTGTTTTTT
CDR3aa: CASSPEGISATNEKLFF

d_gene: .
j_gene: TRBJ2-1
v_gene: TRBV9
abundance: .
len: 13
CDR3nt: TGTGCCAGCAGCCACCGGCCGGCGGATGAGCAGTTCTTC
CDR3aa: CASSHRPADEQFF

d_gene: .
j_gene: TRBJ2-7
v_gene: TRBV11-2
abundance: once
len: 13
CDR3nt: TGTGCCAGCAGCTTACCCCCGTCTTACGAGCAGTACTTC
CDR3aa: CASSLPPSYEQYF

d_gene: .
j_gene: TRBJ2-1
v_gene: TRBV7-9
abundance: .
len: 14
CDR3nt: TGTGCCAGCAGCTTGGGGTCTCCCTACAATGAGCAGTTCTTC
CDR3aa: CASSLGSPYNEQFF